This record looks at one T cell receptor (beta chain) sequence and its context. Its antigen is unknown. This entry belongs to a study of shared clonotypes between healthy human individuals. Broader study findings: Compared with memory subsets, naive subsets generally had larger estimated richness. Rarefaction indicated that sorted-subset sequencing remained incomplete although depth was large.

In the authors' methods: ImmunoSEQ sequences covered only the junction and lacked quality scores; filtering therefore differed. The method was immunoSEQ multiplex PCR; TCRdb's version includes in-frame clones alone and lacks a portion of them. The D gene and trimming were derived from the DNA, and the V and J assignments and clone size from that table. This sample yields over a million clones, of which approximately 80% are seen a single time; 0.6% to 0.75% belongs to the top ten. Sequencing input: memory CD4+ T cells from PBMCs. Subset specified: CD45RA-negative fraction. The source of this sequence is a man between 18 and 35 years old in good health. Some clones in this sample may be carry-over from other donors' samples.

CDR3 DNA: TGTGCCAGCAGTGAACGACACGGGAACACCGGGGAGCTGTTTTTT. It encodes CASSERHGNTGELFF. The chain recombines TRBV2 with TRBJ2-2, with unresolved D. The V end was cut by 2 bases, the J end by 1 base, with 8 bases between. This CDR3 comprises 15 residues. Germline V gene sequence: CDR1 SNHLY, CDR2 FYNNEI.